The rows below give T cell receptor beta chains drawn from one sample of a study of technical replicates of blood from a few donors. Repertoires were generated with immunoSEQ multiplex PCR, while TCRdb's copy carries only in-frame clones and drops some. This sample yields around 89,000 clones, of which 85% to 95% are seen a single time; about 0.25% belongs to the top ten. Sequences were obtained from T cells isolated from PBMCs. The receptors come from a human donor in good health. Both conserved end residues are part of each CDR3. The D gene is left open where the match is weak. Clone size, where shown, is once, few, many, or a class for clones that have expanded.

D	V	size	length	J	CDR3	DNA
TRBD1	TRBV9	.	15	TRBJ2-2	CASSGGTGSAGELFF	TGTGCCAGCAGCGGAGGGACAGGGAGTGCCGGGGAGCTGTTTTTT
.	TRBV28	.	16	TRBJ2-5	CASSLEEAGAQETQYF	TGTGCCAGCAGTTTGGAAGAGGCAGGGGCCCAAGAGACCCAGTACTTC
TRBD1	TRBV6-6	once	13	TRBJ1-6	CASRRTGDSPLHF	TGTGCCAGCAGAAGGACAGGCGATTCACCCCTCCACTTT
.	TRBV5-5	.	14	TRBJ2-7	CASSLAQGSYEQYF	TGTGCCAGCAGCTTGGCCCAGGGATCCTACGAGCAGTACTTC
.	TRBV7-9	few	13	TRBJ1-1	CASSWGGHTEAFF	TGTGCCAGCAGCTGGGGGGGACACACTGAAGCTTTCTTT
TRBD2	TRBV5-1	.	14	TRBJ2-1	CASSGGELYNEQFF	TGCGCCAGCAGCGGGGGGGAACTATACAATGAGCAGTTCTTC
TRBD1	TRBV4-1	.	16	TRBJ1-4	CASSQVLSTGGEKLFF	TGCGCCAGCAGCCAAGTTCTGTCGACAGGGGGGGAAAAACTGTTTTTT
.	TRBV12-5	.	14	TRBJ2-7	CASGLQGITYEQYF	TGTGCTAGTGGTTTGCAGGGGATTACCTACGAGCAGTACTTC
.	TRBV5-1	.	15	TRBJ1-6	CASSLAVGSNSPLHF	TGCGCCAGCAGCTTGGCTGTAGGGAGCAACTCACCCCTCCACTTT
.	TRBV27	.	17	TRBJ2-3	CASYPGVAPKSTDTQYF	TGTGCCAGCTACCCGGGGGTAGCGCCCAAAAGCACAGATACGCAGTATTTT
TRBD1	TRBV19	.	16	TRBJ1-2	CASSGTEGASRYGYTF	TGTGCCAGTAGTGGGACAGAGGGCGCTTCCCGCTATGGCTACACCTTC
TRBD1	TRBV28	.	14	TRBJ2-5	CASSFYRGRETQYF	TGTGCCAGCAGTTTCTACAGGGGGCGAGAGACCCAGTACTTC
.	TRBV6-6	.	13	TRBJ2-1	CASSSARVSGQFF	TGTGCCAGCAGTTCCGCCCGTGTGTCGGGGCAGTTCTTC
.	TRBV28	.	13	TRBJ1-1	CATPGEGGAEAFF	TGTGCCACCCCCGGGGAGGGGGGGGCTGAAGCTTTCTTT
TRBD1	TRBV4-1	.	16	TRBJ2-7	CASSQESTGGSYEQYF	TGCGCCAGCAGCCAAGAATCCACAGGGGGTTCCTACGAGCAGTACTTC
TRBD2	TRBV5-1	.	16	TRBJ2-2	CASSLPSGLAVGELFF	TGCGCCAGCAGCTTGCCATCCGGACTAGCAGTCGGGGAGCTGTTTTTT